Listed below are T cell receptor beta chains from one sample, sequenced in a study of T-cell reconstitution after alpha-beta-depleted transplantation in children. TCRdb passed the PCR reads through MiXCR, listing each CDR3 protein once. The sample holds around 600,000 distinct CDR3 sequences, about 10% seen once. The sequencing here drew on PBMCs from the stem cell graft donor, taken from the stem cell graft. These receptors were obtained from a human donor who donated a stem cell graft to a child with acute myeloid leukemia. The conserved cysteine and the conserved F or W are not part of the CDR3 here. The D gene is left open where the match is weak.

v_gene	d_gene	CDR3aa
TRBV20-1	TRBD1	SATRGSNQPQH
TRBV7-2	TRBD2	ASRPSGSPYEQY
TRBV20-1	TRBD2	SGNPSSGKNIQY
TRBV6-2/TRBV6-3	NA	ASDQGRFSNQPQH
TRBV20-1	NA	SAIGVMNTEAF
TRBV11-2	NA	ASSSTVHGYT
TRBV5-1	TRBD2	ASSLETSPIYEQF
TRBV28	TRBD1	ASSEPGTGPSLYGYT
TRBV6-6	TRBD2	ASSWTSAEQY
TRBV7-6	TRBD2	ASSTKTSGVQETQY
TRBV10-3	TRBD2	AISESQAGAREQY
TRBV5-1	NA	ASTAKRWRNTDTQY
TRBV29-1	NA	SVCRPPSTDTQY
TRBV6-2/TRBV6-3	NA	ASNLQGLGFAETQY
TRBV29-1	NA	SVLTRDLNTEAF
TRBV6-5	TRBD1	ASSYPGQGAREQY
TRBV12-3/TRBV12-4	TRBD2	ASSRRLAGSFDEQF
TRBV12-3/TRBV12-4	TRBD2	ASSSGAGLGTDTQY
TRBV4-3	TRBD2	ASSQGGRPPYEQY
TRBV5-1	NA	ASSLAAGLGSTEAF
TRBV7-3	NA	ASSLLGGPNTDTQY
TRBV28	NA	ASSHSPTYEQY
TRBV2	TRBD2	ASSVSGSSGRDTQY
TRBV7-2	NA	ASINPGVPGTQY
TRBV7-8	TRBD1	ASSFPTGGNVQETQY
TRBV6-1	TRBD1	ASTNRRDRQETQY
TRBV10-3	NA	ATWPHQGDTQY
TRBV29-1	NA	GARPTTDTQY
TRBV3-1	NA	ASSDSRSYEQY